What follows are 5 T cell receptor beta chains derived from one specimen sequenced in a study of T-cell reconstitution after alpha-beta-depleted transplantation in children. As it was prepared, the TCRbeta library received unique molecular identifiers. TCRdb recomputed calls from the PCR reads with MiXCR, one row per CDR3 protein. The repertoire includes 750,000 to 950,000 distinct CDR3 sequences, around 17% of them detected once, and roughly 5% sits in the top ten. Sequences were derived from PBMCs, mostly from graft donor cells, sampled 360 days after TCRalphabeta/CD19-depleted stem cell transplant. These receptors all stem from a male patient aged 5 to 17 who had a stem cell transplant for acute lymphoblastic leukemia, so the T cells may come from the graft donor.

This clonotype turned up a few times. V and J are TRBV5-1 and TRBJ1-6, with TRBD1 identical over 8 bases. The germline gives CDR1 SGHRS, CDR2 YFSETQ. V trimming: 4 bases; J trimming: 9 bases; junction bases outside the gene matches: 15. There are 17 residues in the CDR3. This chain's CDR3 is CASSLGQGLSQGSPLHF. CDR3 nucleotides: TGCGCCAGCAGCCTTGGACAGGGACTATCGCAGGGTTCACCCCTCCACTTT.

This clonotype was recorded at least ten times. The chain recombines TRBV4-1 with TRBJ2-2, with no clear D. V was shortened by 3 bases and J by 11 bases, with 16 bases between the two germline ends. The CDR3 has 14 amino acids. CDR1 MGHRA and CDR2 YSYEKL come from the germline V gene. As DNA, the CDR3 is TGCGCCAGCAGCCATGACTGGTTCGCTCGAGAGCTGTTTTTT. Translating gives CASSHDWFARELFF.

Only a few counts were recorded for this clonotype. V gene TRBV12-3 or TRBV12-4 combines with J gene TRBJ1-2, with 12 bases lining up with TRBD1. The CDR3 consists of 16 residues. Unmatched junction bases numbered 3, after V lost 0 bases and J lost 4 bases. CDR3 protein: CASSLAGTGGSYGYTF. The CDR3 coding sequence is TGTGCCAGCAGTTTAGCTGGGACAGGGGGCAGCTATGGCTACACCTTC.

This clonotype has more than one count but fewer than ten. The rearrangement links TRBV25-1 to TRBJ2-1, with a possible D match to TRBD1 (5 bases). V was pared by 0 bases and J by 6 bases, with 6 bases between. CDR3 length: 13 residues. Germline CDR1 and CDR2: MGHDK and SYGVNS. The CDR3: CASSEYRANEQFF. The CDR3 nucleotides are TGTGCCAGCAGTGAATACAGGGCCAATGAGCAGTTCTTC.

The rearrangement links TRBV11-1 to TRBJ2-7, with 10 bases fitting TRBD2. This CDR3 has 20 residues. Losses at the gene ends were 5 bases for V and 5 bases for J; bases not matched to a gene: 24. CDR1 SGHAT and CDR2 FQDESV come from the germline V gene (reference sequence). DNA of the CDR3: TGTGCCAGCAGCCAAACGCGACAGGGGTCTTGGCTAGCGGGAGAGGACGAGCAGTACTTC. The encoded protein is CASSQTRQGSWLAGEDEQYF.